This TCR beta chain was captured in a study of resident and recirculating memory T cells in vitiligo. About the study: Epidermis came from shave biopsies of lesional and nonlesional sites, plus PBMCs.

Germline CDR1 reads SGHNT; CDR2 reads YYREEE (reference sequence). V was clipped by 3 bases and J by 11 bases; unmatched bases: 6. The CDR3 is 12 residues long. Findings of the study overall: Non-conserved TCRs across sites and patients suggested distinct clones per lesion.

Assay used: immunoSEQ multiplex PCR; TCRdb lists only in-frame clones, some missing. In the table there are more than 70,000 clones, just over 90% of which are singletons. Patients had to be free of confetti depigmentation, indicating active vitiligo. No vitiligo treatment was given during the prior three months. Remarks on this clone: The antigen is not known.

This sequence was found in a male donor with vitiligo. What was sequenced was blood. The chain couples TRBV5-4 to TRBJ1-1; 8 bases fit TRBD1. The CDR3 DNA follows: TGTGCCAGCAGCTGGGACAGGTTGGAGGCTTTCTTT. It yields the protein CASSWDRLEAFF.